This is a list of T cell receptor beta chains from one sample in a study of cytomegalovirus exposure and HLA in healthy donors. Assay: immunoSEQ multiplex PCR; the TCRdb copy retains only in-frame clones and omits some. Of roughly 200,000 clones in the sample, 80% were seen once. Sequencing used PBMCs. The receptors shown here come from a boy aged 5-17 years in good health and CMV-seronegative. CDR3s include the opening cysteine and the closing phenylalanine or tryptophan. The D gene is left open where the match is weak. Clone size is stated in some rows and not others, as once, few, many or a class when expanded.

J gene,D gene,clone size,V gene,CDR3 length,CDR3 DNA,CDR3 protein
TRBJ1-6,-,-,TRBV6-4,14,TGTGCCAGCAGTGACTCGGGGGCGCGTTCACCCCTCCACTTT,CASSDSGARSPLHF
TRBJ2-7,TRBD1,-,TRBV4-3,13,TGCGCCAGCAGCCAGCGACAGGGTGGGGAGCAGTACTTC,CASSQRQGGEQYF
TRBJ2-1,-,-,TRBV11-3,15,TGTGCCAGCAGCACCCGACTAAGCCCGGACAATGAGCAGTTCTTC,CASSTRLSPDNEQFF
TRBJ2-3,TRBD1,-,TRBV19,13,TGTGCCAGTAGTACCACAGGGGCAGATACGCAGTATTTT,CASSTTGADTQYF
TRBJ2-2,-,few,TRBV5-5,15,TGTGCCAGCAGCTTCCGGGAGATCGACACCGGGGAGCTGTTTTTT,CASSFREIDTGELFF
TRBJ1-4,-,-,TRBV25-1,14,TGTGCCAGCAGCGAACCCCCGGTGGATGAAAAACTGTTTTTT,CASSEPPVDEKLFF
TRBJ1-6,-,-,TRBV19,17,TGTGCCAGTAGTATAGCCGGTTCTTTCTCCTATAATTCACCCCTCCACTTT,CASSIAGSFSYNSPLHF
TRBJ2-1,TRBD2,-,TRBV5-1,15,TGCGCCAGCAGCCCCTTGACTAGCGGGAGTGGAGAGCAGTTCTTC,CASSPLTSGSGEQFF
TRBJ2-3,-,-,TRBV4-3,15,TGCGCCAGCAGCCAAGAACTAGGCTTGGGAGATACGCAGTATTTT,CASSQELGLGDTQYF
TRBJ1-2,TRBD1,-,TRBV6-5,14,TGTGCCAGCAGTTACGGGACAGGGGTTTATGGCTACACCTTC,CASSYGTGVYGYTF
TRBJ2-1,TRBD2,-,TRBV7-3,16,TGTGCCAGCAGCTCGTTTGGACTAGCGGGAGGGGGTGAGCAGTTCTTC,CASSSFGLAGGGEQFF
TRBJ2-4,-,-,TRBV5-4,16,TGTGCCAGCAGCCTCTCAAGTGGGCCCGCCAAAAACATTCAGTACTTC,CASSLSSGPAKNIQYF
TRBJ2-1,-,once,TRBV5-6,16,TGTGCCAGCACCCCTCCTGGGGGGGGCGGGATCAATGAGCAGTTCTTC,CASTPPGGGGINEQFF
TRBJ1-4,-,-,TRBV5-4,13,TGTGCCAGCAGCTTGCCAGGGCACGAAAAACTGTTTTTT,CASSLPGHEKLFF
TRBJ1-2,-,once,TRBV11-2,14,TGTGCCAGCAGCGAACTACAGGGAAAGTATGGCTACACCTTC,CASSELQGKYGYTF
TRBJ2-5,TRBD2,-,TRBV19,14,TGTGCCAGTAGTATAGGGGGAGGGCGGGAGACCCAGTACTTC,CASSIGGGRETQYF
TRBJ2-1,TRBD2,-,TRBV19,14,TGTGCCAGTTCCGGGACTAGCGACTACAATGAGCAGTTCTTC,CASSGTSDYNEQFF
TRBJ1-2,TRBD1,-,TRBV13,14,TGTGCCAGCGCCGACAGGGGATCCAACTATGGCTACACCTTC,CASADRGSNYGYTF
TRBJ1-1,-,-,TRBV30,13,TGTGCCTGCGAAGTACTTGAAGGGGCACGAGCTTTCTTT,CACEVLEGARAFF
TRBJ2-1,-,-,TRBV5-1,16,TGCGCCAGCAGCTTGGAAATATTCAGCTCCTACAATGAGCAGTTCTTC,CASSLEIFSSYNEQFF
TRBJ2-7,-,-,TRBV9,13,TGTGCCAGCAGCGTAGCAGGGTCCCACGAGCAGTACTTC,CASSVAGSHEQYF
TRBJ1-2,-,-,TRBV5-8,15,TGTGCCAGCAGCTTGGTCCAGGGGTTAAACTATGGCTACACCTTC,CASSLVQGLNYGYTF
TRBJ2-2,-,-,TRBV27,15,TGTGCCAGCAGTTTTGGGCGGGCGAACACCGGGGAGCTGTTTTTT,CASSFGRANTGELFF